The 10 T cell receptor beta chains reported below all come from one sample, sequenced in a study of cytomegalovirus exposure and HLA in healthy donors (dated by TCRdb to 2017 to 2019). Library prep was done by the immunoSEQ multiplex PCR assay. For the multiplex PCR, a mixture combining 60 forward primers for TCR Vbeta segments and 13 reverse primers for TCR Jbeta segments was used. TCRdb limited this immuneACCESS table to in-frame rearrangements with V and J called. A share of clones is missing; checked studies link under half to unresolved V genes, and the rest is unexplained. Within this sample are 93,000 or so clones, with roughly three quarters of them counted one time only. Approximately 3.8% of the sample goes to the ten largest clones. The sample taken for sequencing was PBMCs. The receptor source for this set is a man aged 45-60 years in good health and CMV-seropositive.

The CDR3 DNA follows: TGTGCCAGCAAAGGACAGGGGCCCGGGGAGCTGTTTTTT. This encodes CASKGQGPGELFF. The chain recombines TRBV28 with TRBJ2-2; 9 bases map to TRBD1. The CDR3 spans 13 residues. With V trimmed by 7 bases and J by 6 bases, 3 bases remained unmatched. The germline V gene has CDR1 MDHEN and CDR2 SYDVKM.

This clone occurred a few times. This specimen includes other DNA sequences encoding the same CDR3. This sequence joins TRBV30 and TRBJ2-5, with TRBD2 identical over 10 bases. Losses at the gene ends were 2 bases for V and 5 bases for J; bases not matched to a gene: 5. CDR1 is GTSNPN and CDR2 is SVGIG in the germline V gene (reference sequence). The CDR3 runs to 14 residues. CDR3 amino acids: CAWSRLAGEETQYF. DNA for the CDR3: TGTGCCTGGAGTAGGCTAGCGGGAGAGGAGACCCAGTACTTC.

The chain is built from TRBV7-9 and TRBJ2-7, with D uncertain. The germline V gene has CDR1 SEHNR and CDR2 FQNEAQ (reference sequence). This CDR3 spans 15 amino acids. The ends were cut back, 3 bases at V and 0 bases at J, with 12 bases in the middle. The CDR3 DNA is TGTGCCAGCAGCTTGATGACGGCTAGCTCCTACGAGCAGTACTTC. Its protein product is CASSLMTASSYEQYF.

Here the CDR3 DNA reads TGTGCCAGTAGTATGCCGGGACAGGGAACAGATACGCAGTATTTT. Translation gives CASSMPGQGTDTQYF. V is TRBV19 and J is TRBJ2-3; TRBD1 agrees at 9 bases. Germline V gene sequence: CDR1 LNHDA, CDR2 SQIVND (reference sequence). V lost 3 bases to trimming and J lost 3 bases; unmatched junction nucleotides: 4. The CDR3 totals 15 residues.

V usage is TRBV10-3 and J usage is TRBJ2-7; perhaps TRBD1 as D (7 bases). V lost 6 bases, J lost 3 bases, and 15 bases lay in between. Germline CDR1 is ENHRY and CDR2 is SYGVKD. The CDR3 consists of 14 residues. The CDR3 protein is CAIRPVQGGYEQYF. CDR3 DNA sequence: TGTGCCATCAGGCCGGTGCAGGGGGGCTACGAGCAGTACTTC.

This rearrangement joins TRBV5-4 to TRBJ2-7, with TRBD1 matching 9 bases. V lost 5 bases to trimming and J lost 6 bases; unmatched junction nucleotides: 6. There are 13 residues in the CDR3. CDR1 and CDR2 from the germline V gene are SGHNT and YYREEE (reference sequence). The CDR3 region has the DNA TGTGCCAGCAGTGCACAGGGGGCGCGCGAGCAGTACTTC. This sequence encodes CASSAQGAREQYF.

Written as DNA, the CDR3 is TGTGCCAGCAGTCGATTTGGGGGGGTGAAAAAGTCCGGGGAGCTGTTTTTT. Translation: CASSRFGGVKKSGELFF. The chain joins TRBV28 to TRBJ2-2, with 7 bases fitting TRBD2. CDR1 and CDR2 from the germline V gene are MDHEN and SYDVKM. The CDR3 runs 17 residues. Unmatched junction bases numbered 15, after V lost 5 bases and J lost 6 bases.

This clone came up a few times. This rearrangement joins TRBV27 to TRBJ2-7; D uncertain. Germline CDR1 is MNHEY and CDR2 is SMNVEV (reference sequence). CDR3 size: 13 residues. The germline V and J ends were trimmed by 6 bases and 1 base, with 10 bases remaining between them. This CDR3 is CASSWAGSYEQYF. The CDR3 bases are TGTGCCAGCAGCTGGGCCGGATCCTACGAGCAGTACTTC.

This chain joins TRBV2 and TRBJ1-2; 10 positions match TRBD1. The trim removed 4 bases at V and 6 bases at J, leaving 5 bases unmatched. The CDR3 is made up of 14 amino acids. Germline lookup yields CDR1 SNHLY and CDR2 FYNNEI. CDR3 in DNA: TGTGCCAGCAGTGCGACAGGGGGCAGTAATGGCTACACCTTC. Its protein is CASSATGGSNGYTF.

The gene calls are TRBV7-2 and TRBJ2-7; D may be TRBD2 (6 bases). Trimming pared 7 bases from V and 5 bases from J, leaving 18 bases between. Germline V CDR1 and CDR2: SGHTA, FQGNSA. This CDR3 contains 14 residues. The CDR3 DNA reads TGTGCCAGCACCCGGGGTGGCGGGACCCACGAGCAGTACTTC. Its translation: CASTRGGGTHEQYF.